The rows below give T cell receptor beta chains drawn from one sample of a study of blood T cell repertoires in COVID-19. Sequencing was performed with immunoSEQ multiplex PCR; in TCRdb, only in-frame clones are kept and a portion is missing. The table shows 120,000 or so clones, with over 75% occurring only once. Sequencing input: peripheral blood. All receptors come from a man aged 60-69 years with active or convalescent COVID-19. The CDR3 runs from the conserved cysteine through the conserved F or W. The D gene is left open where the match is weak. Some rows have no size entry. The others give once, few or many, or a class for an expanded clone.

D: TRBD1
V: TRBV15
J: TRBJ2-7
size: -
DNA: TGTGCCACCAGCAGCGGACAGGGGGGGGCCTACGAGCAGTACTTC
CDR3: CATSSGQGGAYEQYF

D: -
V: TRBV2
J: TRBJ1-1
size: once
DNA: TGTGCCAGCAGTGAGGGGGCCGTGAACACTGAAGCTTTCTTT
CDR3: CASSEGAVNTEAFF

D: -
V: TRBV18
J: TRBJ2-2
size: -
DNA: TGTGCCAGCTCCCCGGCAGGGAACACCGGGGAGCTGTTTTTT
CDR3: CASSPAGNTGELFF

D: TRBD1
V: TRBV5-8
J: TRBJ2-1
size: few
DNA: TGTGCCAGCAGCTTGTGGGACAGGGGCGACAATGAGCAGTTCTTC
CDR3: CASSLWDRGDNEQFF

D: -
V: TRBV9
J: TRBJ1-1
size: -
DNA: TGTGCCAGCAGCGTAGCCGGGAACACTGAAGCTTTCTTT
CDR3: CASSVAGNTEAFF

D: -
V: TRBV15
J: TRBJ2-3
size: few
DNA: TGTGCCACCAGCAGAACCGGGATCAACACAGATACGCAGTATTTT
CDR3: CATSRTGINTDTQYF

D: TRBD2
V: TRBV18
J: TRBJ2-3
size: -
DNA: TGTGCCAGCTCACCACCTCTCGGCGGCGGGAGTTTTGCAGATACGCAGTATTTT
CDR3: CASSPPLGGGSFADTQYF

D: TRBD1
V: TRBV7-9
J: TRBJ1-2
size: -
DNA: TGTGCCAGCAGCTTAGACAGGGGATCTGGCTACACCTTC
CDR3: CASSLDRGSGYTF

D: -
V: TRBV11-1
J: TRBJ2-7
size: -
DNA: TGTGCCAGCAGCCGCGGGCTAAGCGGCCGGGACTACGAGCAGTACTTC
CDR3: CASSRGLSGRDYEQYF

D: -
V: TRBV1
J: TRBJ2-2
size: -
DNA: TGCACCAGCAGCCAAGTTTCTAGCGGGAAAGAATACACCGGGGAGCTGTTTTTT
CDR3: CTSSQVSSGKEYTGELFF

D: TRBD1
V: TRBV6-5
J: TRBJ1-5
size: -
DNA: TGTGCCAGCAGTTACTCATCGGACAGGGTTCAGCCCCAGCATTTT
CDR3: CASSYSSDRVQPQHF

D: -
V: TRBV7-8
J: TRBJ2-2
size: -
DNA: TGTGCCACAGCCGGACGGGAGATGGCCGGGGAGCTGTTTTTT
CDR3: CATAGREMAGELFF

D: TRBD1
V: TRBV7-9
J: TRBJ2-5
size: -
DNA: TGTGCCAGCAGCTTAGTCGACAGGGGCGGGGAGACCCAGTACTTC
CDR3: CASSLVDRGGETQYF

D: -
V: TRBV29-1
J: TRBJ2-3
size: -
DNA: TGCAGCGTTGTGATAGGGGCCTCTAGCACAGATACGCAGTATTTT
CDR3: CSVVIGASSTDTQYF

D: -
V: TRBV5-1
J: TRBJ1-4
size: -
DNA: TGCGCCAGCAGCTTAAGCGCCGGTGCTAATGAAAAACTGTTTTTT
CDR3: CASSLSAGANEKLFF

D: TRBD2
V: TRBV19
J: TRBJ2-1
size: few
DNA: TGTGCCAGTAGTATAGCGGGGGGAAACAATGAGCAGTTCTTC
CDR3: CASSIAGGNNEQFF

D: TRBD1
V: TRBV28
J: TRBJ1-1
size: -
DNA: TGTGCCAGCTGCCGACAGGGCGAAACTACTGAAGCTTTCTTT
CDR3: CASCRQGETTEAFF

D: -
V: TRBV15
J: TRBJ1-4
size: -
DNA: TGTGCCACCAGCAGAGTACGGGAGCATGAAAAACTGTTTTTT
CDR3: CATSRVREHEKLFF

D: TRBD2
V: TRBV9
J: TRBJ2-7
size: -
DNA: TGTGCCAGTAGCGGGGCTGACTACGAGCAGTACTTC
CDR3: CASSGADYEQYF

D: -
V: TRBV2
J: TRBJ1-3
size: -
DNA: TGTGCCAGCAGCAAACGAGGGTCTGGAAACACCATATATTTT
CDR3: CASSKRGSGNTIYF

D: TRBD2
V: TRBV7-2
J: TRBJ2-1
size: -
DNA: TGTGCCAGCAGCTACCTCCGGGAGGTCAATGAGCAGTTCTTC
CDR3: CASSYLREVNEQFF

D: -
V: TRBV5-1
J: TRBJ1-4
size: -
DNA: TGCGCCAGCAGCTTAGTTCGGGACAAGAATGAAAAACTGTTTTTT
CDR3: CASSLVRDKNEKLFF

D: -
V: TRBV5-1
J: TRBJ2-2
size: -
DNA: TGCGCCAGCAGCTTGGGTCCCGGGACGGGAGACACCGGGGAGCTGTTTTTT
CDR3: CASSLGPGTGDTGELFF

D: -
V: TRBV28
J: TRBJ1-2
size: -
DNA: TGTGCCAGCAGTTCGAACTATGGCTACACCTTC
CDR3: CASSSNYGYTF

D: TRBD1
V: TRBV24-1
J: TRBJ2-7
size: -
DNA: TGTGCCACCAGTGACAACAGGGGTGGGGCCGAGCAGTACTTC
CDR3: CATSDNRGGAEQYF

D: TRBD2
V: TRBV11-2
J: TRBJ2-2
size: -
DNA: TGTGCCAGCAGCCGTCGGGGGGTGGACACCGGGGAGCTGTTTTTT
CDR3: CASSRRGVDTGELFF

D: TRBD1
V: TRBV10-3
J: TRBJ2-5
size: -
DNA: TGTGCCATCAGTGAGGACAGGGGGCGTGAGACCCAGTACTTC
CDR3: CAISEDRGRETQYF

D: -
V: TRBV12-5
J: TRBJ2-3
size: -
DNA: TGTGCTAGTGGTTCTAGCAGGTTGGGCACAGATACGCAGTATTTT
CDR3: CASGSSRLGTDTQYF